This TCR beta chain appears in the sequencing data of a study of T cell responses to AZD1222 COVID-19 vaccine. In regard to this clone: Its antigen is not identified.

The study's findings and limits: Repertoire sampling was restricted to post-peak T cell response timepoints.

This CDR3 has 15 amino acids. Trimming took 1 base from V and 5 from J; bases not matched to a gene: 3. Germline V lookup: CDR1 LGHNA, CDR2 YSLEER. Generated by immunoSEQ multiplex PCR, the TCRdb table keeps only in-frame clones and is missing some. The data show 130,000 to 150,000 clones, with around 90% seen just once and about 2.1% held by the top ten. The material sequenced was peripheral blood, taken on day 0 of AZD1222 vaccination. The chain employs TRBV4-3 and TRBJ2-2, with 8 bases fitting TRBD2. The sequence was obtained from an adult in good health. In DNA, the CDR3 is TGCGCCAGCAGCCAAGCGGGGGGGCAGACCGGGGAGCTGTTTTTT. Its translation: CASSQAGGQTGELFF.